Following are 17 T cell receptor beta chains from one sample sequenced in a study of type 1 regulatory T cells. Each CDR3 protein is one row after TCRdb ran MiXCR on the reads. Of fewer than 75,000 distinct CDR3 sequences in the sample, roughly 50% were seen once. The antigens of these receptors remain unknown. The sequencing input was cultured non-Tr1 T cells, either the whole culture or a sorted T cell fraction (not recorded which). These receptors originate from a human donor in good health.

This clonotype has just a few counts. The chain links TRBV3-1 to TRBJ2-5; maybe TRBD1 (7 bases). Germline values: CDR1 LGHDT, CDR2 YNNKEL (reference sequence). Trimming cost V 1 base and J 5 bases, with 14 bases left between them. CDR3 length: 15 residues. CDR3 sequence (DNA): TGTGCCAGCAGCCAAGGAAAAGGAGGGGGCGAGACCCAGTACTTC. Translated: CASSQGKGGGETQYF.

J is TRBJ2-3 and V is TRBV5-4; D possibly corresponds to TRBD2 (5 bases). Germline V gene sequence: CDR1 SGHNT, CDR2 YYREEE (reference sequence). The CDR3 is 14 residues long. V was clipped by 3 bases and J by 5 bases, with 13 bases between them. CDR3 bases: TGTGCCAGCAGCTCACGGACTCTGGGAGATACGCAGTATTTT. As protein: CASSSRTLGDTQYF.

The genes are TRBV12-3 or TRBV12-4 and TRBJ2-1, with 11 bases that match TRBD2. The CDR3 totals 15 residues. With V trimmed by 3 bases and J by 4 bases, 2 bases remained unmatched. The CDR3 region has the DNA TGTGCCAGCAGTTTGATAGCGGGGGGGTACAATGAGCAGTTCTTC. Its translation is CASSLIAGGYNEQFF.

The rearrangement joins TRBV6-4 to TRBJ2-2; the D is unclear. Germline-derived CDR1 and CDR2 are MRHNA and SNTAGT. Trimming took 8 bases from V and 5 from J, leaving 15 bases between them. The CDR3 is 14 residues long. The CDR3 loop is CASRQALGTGELFF. The CDR3 DNA reads TGTGCCAGCCGGCAGGCCCTCGGGACCGGGGAGCTGTTTTTT.

The rearrangement links TRBV6-5 to TRBJ1-6, with no clear D. This CDR3 comprises 16 residues. Germline V gives CDR1 MNHEY, CDR2 SVGAGI. V was clipped by 5 bases and J by 6 bases, with 17 bases between them. CDR3: CASSKLSEGSNSPLHF. The CDR3 DNA is TGTGCCAGCAGTAAGCTTTCGGAGGGTAGTAATTCACCCCTCCACTTT.

This chain links TRBV5-1 with TRBJ1-2; D might be TRBD1 (6 bases). The V gene's germline CDR1 is SGHRS and CDR2 YFSETQ. CDR3 length: 15 residues. V gave up 0 bases and J gave up 2 bases, with 11 bases separating them. The CDR3 DNA reads as TGCGCCAGCAGCTTGGACGGCACAGGGAACTATGGCTACACCTTC. Translating it yields CASSLDGTGNYGYTF.

This chain joins TRBV5-1 and TRBJ2-3, with D perhaps matching TRBD1 or TRBD2 (5 bases each). Germline CDR1 and CDR2: SGHRS and YFSETQ. This CDR3 is 14 amino acids long. With 0 bases removed from V and 5 bases from J, the gap between germline ends came to 10 bases. The CDR3 sequence is CASSLARDGDTQYF. CDR3 DNA: TGCGCCAGCAGCTTGGCCAGGGACGGAGATACGCAGTATTTT.

The chain couples TRBV5-4 to TRBJ2-1; weak D call: TRBD2 (6 bases). CDR3 length equals 17 residues. The germline V and J ends were trimmed by 0 bases and 0 bases, with 13 bases remaining between them. Germline V gives CDR1 SGHNT, CDR2 YYREEE (reference sequence). CDR3 region: CASSLDPGGISYNEQFF. Here the CDR3 DNA reads TGTGCCAGCAGCTTGGATCCGGGCGGGATCTCCTACAATGAGCAGTTCTTC.

This clonotype was observed a handful of times. The chain couples TRBV20-1 to TRBJ1-1; possibly TRBD1 for D (6 bases). CDR1 is DFQATT and CDR2 is SNEGSKA in the germline V gene (reference sequence). The CDR3 has 14 residues. V was pared by 3 bases and J by 1 base, with 12 bases between. The CDR3 nucleotides read TGCAGTGCTAGTAGCACGGGACAGAACACTGAAGCTTTCTTT. Translation: CSASSTGQNTEAFF.

J is TRBJ2-1 and V is TRBV12-3 or TRBV12-4; 9 bases agree with TRBD2. Trimming took 7 bases from V and 3 from J; bases not matched to a gene: 16. The CDR3 length is 18 residues. The CDR3 DNA is TGTGCCAGCACCCCTCTACCTAGCGGGACTTACCTCTACAATGAGCAGTTCTTC. Translated, it gives CASTPLPSGTYLYNEQFF.

The chain has TRBV18 and TRBJ1-2; D is undetermined. V was pared by 3 bases and J by 4 bases, with 9 bases between. This CDR3 has 13 amino acids. From germline, CDR1 is KGHSH and CDR2 LQKENI. CDR3: CASSPTEIYGYTF. CDR3 in DNA: TGTGCCAGCTCACCGACCGAAATCTATGGCTACACCTTC.

This chain uses TRBV4-1 with TRBJ2-7, with 9 bases identical to TRBD1. Germline-derived CDR1 and CDR2 are MGHRA and YSYEKL. The CDR3 runs 16 residues. V shed 3 bases, J shed 7 bases, and the junction held 13 bases outside the gene matches. The CDR3 protein is CASSHLDRGFLGEQYF. In DNA, the CDR3 is TGCGCCAGCAGCCACCTCGACAGGGGGTTTTTGGGAGAGCAGTACTTC.

The chain combines TRBV7-2 with TRBJ2-5; D is unresolved. The germline V gene encodes CDR1 SGHTA and CDR2 FQGNSA. Trimming took off 5 bases at V and 0 bases at J, with 10 bases between the two ends. The CDR3 has 14 residues. In DNA form, the CDR3 reads TGTGCCAGCAGCCCGGACCGGAACCAAGAGACCCAGTACTTC. It specifies CASSPDRNQETQYF.

The V call is TRBV12-3 or TRBV12-4, the J call TRBJ1-4, with 9 bases aligning to TRBD1. The CDR3 sequence is 14 residues long. V gave up 7 bases and J gave up 5 bases; unmatched junction bases: 5. CDR3 in amino acids: CASTSDRGNEKLFF. The CDR3 DNA is TGTGCCAGCACCTCGGACAGGGGAAATGAAAAACTGTTTTTT.

In this sample, this clonotype turned up a few times. The V call is TRBV5-1, the J call TRBJ2-1; TRBD1 might be the D (5 bases). Germline lookup yields CDR1 SGHRS and CDR2 YFSETQ. V lost 2 bases, J lost 8 bases, and 11 bases lay in between. The CDR3 contains 13 residues. CDR3 loop: CASSLRTLYEQFF. The CDR3 nucleotides read TGCGCCAGCAGCTTAAGGACATTATATGAGCAGTTCTTC.

Remarks on this clonotype: The junction shows a germline mismatch at one end, possibly a read error. This chain connects TRBV5-1 to TRBJ1-2; D is perhaps TRBD1 (6 bases). Germline V gene lookup returns CDR1 SGHRS and CDR2 YFSETQ. This CDR3 comprises 14 residues. CDR3 protein: CASSLAGQTYGYIF. The CDR3 DNA reads TGCGCCAGCAGCTTGGCCGGACAGACCTATGGCTACATCTTC.

Concerning this clonotype itself: A read error may account for a junction end that differs from germline. The chain is built from TRBV20-1 and TRBJ2-3; 13 nucleotides align to TRBD2. Germline CDR1 is DFQATT and CDR2 is SNEGSKA (reference sequence). The CDR3 contains 16 residues. CDR3: CSASSRLAGGWDTQYF. In DNA, the CDR3 is TGCAGTGCTAGTTCTAGACTAGCGGGGGGTTGGGATACACAGTATTTT.